This T cell receptor (beta chain) emerged from a study of graft-versus-host responses after intestinal transplantation. About the study: Multivisceral, liver-intestinal, or isolated intestinal transplants were received by the recipients. Study-level results: There were GvH clones found in recipient marrow, and some of them appeared first in ileum or blood. Within allografts, high graft-versus-host to host-versus-graft clonal ratios were seen among patients with graft-donor T cell macrochimerism. Peak circulating GvH clone levels tracked with early post-transplant HvG declines.

Germline CDR1 is SEHNR and CDR2 is FQNEAQ (reference sequence). CDR3 length: 15 amino acids. V was clipped by 5 bases and J by 2 bases; unmatched bases: 8. TCRdb's table, derived via immunoSEQ multiplex PCR, lists solely in-frame clones and lacks some. The repertoire holds approximately 100,000 clones, with roughly 88% as singletons. As to this clone: Antigen: not known.

The sequence derives from a human patient who received an intestinal transplant, so some T cells may come from the graft donor. The sample was PBMCs, taken 255 days after intestinal transplant. This chain links TRBV7-9 with TRBJ1-2; 7 positions agree with TRBD1. CDR3 coding DNA: TGTGCCAGCAGCCCCCCGGACAGGAACAACTATGGCTACACCTTC. Translating gives CASSPPDRNNYGYTF.